Reported below is one TCR beta chain. The record originates from a study of T cell changes during pregnancy in multiple sclerosis. V lost 5 bases and J 4 bases, leaving 13 bases between the germline ends. Germline assignment: CDR1 MDHEN and CDR2 SYDVKM. The CDR3 loop spans 14 amino acids. This table comes from immunoSEQ multiplex PCR, and its TCRdb copy is limited to in-frame clones, with some not included. This sample has about 67,000 clones, with 92% found just once. The chain is built from TRBV28 and TRBJ2-3, with a possible D match to TRBD1 (6 bases). Specimen: peripheral blood, collected in the second trimester of pregnancy. The clonotype comes from a female donor in good health, enrolled as a control in a pregnancy study. Written as DNA, the CDR3 is TGTGCCAGCAGTACCTTTCGACAGGCAGATACGCAGTATTTT. Residues: CASSTFRQADTQYF.